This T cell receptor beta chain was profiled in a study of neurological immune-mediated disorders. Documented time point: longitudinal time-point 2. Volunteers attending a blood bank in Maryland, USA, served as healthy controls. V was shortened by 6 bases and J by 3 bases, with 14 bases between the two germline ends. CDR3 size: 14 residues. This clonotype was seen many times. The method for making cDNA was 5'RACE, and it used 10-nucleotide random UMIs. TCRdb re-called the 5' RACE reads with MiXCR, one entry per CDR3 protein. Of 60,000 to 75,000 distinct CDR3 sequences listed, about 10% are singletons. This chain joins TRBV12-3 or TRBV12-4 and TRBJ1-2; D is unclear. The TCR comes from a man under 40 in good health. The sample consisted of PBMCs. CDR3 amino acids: CASSLFDGYYGYTF. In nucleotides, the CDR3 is TGTGCCAGCAGCCTCTTCGACGGCTACTATGGCTACACCTTC.